The text below deals with one T cell receptor (beta chain). The CDR3 end lies 3 residues beyond the end of the read and is filled in from the germline J gene. The CDR3 totals 14 residues. In germline, CDR1 is MDHEN, CDR2 SYDVKM. The assay was immunoSEQ multiplex PCR, and TCRdb's table has in-frame clones only and misses some. The specimen's table records tens of thousands of clones. This sample was included in a study of T cells in women clearing cervical HPV infection. Study-level information: Cases were women with histologically confirmed HPV16-related CIN3 or worse, including 2 invasive cancers. Controls were women whose single incident HPV16 infection cleared within 12 months without precancer or cancer.

Each participant carried one incident cervical HPV16 infection only. Sequences were obtained from blood buffy coat. This rearrangement joins TRBV28 to TRBJ1-1; tentatively, D is TRBD1 (6 bases). The TCR originated in a woman aged 18 to 75 with a cervical HPV16 infection that either progressed to CIN3+ or cleared (not recorded which). The part of the CDR3 DNA that was read is TGTGCCAGCAGTTACTACCACAGGGCCGTTTGG. Translation gives CASSYYHRAVW. The entire CDR3 protein reads CASSYYHRAVWAFF.